This TCR beta chain is drawn from a study of cytomegalovirus exposure and HLA in healthy donors. For the study at large: There were 350 to 400 genotyped donors. Of these, 81% fell in the genetic ancestry cluster associated with self-reported Caucasian donors. Study-level points and caveats: In a later analysis, across HLA loci, associated TCR counts were highest for DRB1, lowest for HLA-C. The HLA-A and HLA-B alleles of most subjects were reportedly predicted accurately from TCR beta sequences. In a later analysis, V- and J-gene trimming of beta chains associated with a DCLRE1C missense variant, replicated independently.

60 Vbeta and 13 Jbeta primers were used in PCR. Repertoires were generated with immunoSEQ multiplex PCR, while TCRdb's copy carries only in-frame clones and drops some. This table has roughly 120,000 clones, less than 80% appearing once. CDR1 and CDR2 from the germline V gene are SQVTM and ANQGSEA. The CDR3 length is 11 residues. The germline V and J ends were trimmed by 5 bases and 6 bases, with 11 bases remaining between them. As regards this clone: What it binds is not known.

The TCR was taken from a woman between 45 and 60 years old in good health and CMV-seropositive. The sample consisted of PBMCs. The chain couples TRBV29-1 to TRBJ2-7, with D possibly matching TRBD1 (5 bases). CDR3 region: CSVPQGGEQYF. CDR3 DNA: TGCAGCGTTCCTCAGGGCGGCGAGCAGTACTTC.